This T cell receptor beta chain was profiled in a study of T cells in Graves' hyperthyroidism and ophthalmopathy. Overall study results and limits: Blood shared most expanded thyroid clonotypes above 0.001.

Germline lookup yields CDR1 DFQATT and CDR2 SNEGSKA (reference sequence). This CDR3 is built from 15 residues. This clonotype was found a few times. The antigen is unknown. With a much larger clone just one base away, this may be a read error. Amplification yielded TCR beta CDR3 regions, with RNA transcripts as the source. HTBI primers were used for first-round RT-PCR of the TCR CDR3. TCRdb reprocessed the multiplex PCR reads via MiXCR and lists one record per CDR3 protein. Of approximately 220,000 distinct CDR3 sequences in the sample, about 17% were seen once. The V gene is TRBV20-1, the J gene TRBJ2-3; TRBD2 matches at 8 bases. This receptor was obtained from a man aged 40-49 years with Graves' hyperthyroidism. The sequenced sample consisted of blood. CDR3 sequence reads: CSASGLALGTDAQYF. Here the CDR3 DNA reads TGCAGTGCTAGCGGACTAGCCCTTGGCACAGATGCGCAGTATTTT.